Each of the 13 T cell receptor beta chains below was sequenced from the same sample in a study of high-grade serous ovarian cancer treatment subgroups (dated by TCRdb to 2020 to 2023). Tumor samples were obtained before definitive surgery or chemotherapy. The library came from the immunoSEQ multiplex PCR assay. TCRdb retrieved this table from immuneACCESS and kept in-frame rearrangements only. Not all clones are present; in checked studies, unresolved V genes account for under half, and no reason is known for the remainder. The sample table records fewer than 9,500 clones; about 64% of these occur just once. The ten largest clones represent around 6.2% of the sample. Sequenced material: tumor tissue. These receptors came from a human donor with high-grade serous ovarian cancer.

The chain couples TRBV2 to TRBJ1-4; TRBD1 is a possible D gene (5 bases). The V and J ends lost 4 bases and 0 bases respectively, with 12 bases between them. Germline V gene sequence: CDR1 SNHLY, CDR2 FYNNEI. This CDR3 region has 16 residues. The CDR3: CASSGQTLPTNEKLFF. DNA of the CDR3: TGTGCCAGCAGTGGACAGACTTTACCAACTAATGAAAAACTGTTTTTT.

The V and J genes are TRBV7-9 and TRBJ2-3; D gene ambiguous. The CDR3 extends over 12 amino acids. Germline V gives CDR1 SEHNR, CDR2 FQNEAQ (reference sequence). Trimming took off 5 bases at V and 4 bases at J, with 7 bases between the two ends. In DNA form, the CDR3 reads TGTGCCAGCAGCGTCAATCCAGATACGCAGTATTTT. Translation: CASSVNPDTQYF.

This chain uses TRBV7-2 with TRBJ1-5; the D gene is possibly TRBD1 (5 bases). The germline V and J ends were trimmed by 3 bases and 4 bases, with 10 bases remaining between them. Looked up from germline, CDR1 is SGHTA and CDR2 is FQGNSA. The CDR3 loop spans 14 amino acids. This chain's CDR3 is CASSLKGPNQPQHF. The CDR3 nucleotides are TGTGCCAGCAGCTTGAAGGGGCCTAATCAGCCCCAGCATTTT.

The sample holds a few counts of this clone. The CDR3 protein is CASSRQGVNTEAFF. The CDR3 DNA sequence: TGTGCCAGCAGCCGTCAGGGGGTGAACACTGAAGCTTTCTTT. The gene calls are TRBV5-5 and TRBJ1-1; 7 bases are shared with TRBD1. From germline, CDR1 is SGHKS and CDR2 YYEKEE (reference sequence). With V trimmed by 4 bases and J by 0 bases, 3 bases remained unmatched. The CDR3 loop spans 14 amino acids.

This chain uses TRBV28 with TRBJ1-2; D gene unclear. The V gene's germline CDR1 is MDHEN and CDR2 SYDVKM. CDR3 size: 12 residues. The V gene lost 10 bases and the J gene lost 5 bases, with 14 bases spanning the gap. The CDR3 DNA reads TGTGCCACGTCCGCGGGGAGGTATGGCTACACCTTC. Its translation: CATSAGRYGYTF.

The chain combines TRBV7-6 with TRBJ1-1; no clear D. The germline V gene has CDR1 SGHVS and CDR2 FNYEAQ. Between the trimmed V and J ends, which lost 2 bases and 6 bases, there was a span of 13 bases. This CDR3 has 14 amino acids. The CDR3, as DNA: TGTGCCAGCAGCTTACAACTTGTTATACCTGAAGCTTTCTTT. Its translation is CASSLQLVIPEAFF.

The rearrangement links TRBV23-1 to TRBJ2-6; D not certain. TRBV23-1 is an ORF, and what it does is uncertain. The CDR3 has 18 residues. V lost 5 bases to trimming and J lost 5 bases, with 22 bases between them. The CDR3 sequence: CASSNLQTQQSRANVLTF. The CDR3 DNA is TGCGCCAGCAGTAACCTACAGACGCAACAAAGTCGGGCCAACGTCCTGACTTTC.

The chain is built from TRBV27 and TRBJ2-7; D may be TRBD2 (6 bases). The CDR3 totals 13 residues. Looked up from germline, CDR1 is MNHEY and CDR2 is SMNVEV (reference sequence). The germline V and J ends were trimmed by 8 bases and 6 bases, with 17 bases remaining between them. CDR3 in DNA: TGTGCCAGCGGGGGTACAGATAGCGGCGAGCAGTACTTC. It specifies CASGGTDSGEQYF.

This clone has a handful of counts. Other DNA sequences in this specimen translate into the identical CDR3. CDR3 nucleotides: TGTGCCAGCAGCGTACTAGCGGGAGTTACCGGGGAGCTGTTTTTT. Translation gives CASSVLAGVTGELFF. The chain uses TRBV9 and TRBJ2-2; 10 positions agree with TRBD2. The junction had 2 bases not matched to a gene; V was cut back by 1 base and J by 5 bases. This CDR3 is 15 amino acids long. Germline CDR1 reads SGDLS; CDR2 reads YYNGEE. Full variable domain (missing parts from reference TRBV9 and TRBJ2-2): DSGVTQTPKHLITATGQRVTLRCSPRSGDLSVYWYQQSLDQGLQFLIQYYNGEERAKGNILERFSAQQFPDLHSELNLSSLELGDSALYFCASSVLAGVTGELFFGEGSRLTVL.

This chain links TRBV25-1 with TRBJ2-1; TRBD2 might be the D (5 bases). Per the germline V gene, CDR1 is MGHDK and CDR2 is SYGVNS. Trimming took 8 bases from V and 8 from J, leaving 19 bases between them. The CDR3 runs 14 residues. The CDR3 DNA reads TGTGCCAGCTCAACCTGGAGGCAAGACCATGAGCAGTTCTTC. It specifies CASSTWRQDHEQFF.

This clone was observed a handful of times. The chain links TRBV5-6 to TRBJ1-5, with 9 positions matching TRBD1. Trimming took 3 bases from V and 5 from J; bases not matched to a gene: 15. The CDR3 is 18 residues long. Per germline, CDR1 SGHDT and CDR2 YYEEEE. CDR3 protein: CASSSRGTGSLWDQPQHF. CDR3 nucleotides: TGTGCCAGCAGCTCTAGGGGGACAGGGTCCCTCTGGGATCAGCCCCAGCATTTT.

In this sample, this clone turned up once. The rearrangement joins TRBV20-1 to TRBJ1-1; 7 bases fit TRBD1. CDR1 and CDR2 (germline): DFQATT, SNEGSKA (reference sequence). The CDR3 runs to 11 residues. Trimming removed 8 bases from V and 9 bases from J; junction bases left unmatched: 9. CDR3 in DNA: TGCAGTCCAGTAGGGGGCAGAAAAGCTTTCTTT. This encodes CSPVGGRKAFF.

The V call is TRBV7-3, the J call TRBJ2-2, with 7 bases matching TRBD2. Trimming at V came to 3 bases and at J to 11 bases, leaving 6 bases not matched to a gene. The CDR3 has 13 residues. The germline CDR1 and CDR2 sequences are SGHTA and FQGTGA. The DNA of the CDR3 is TGTGCCAGCAGCTTTCCCGGGACTAACGAGCTGTTTTTT. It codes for CASSFPGTNELFF.